This is a list of T cell receptor beta chains from one sample in a study of blood T cells in healthy people across ages. TCRdb called the 5' RACE reads again in MiXCR, with one record for every CDR3 protein. The repertoire holds 1.5 million to 2 million distinct CDR3 sequences, with roughly 32% as singletons. Specimen: blood. These receptors originate from a woman in her 30s in good health. CDR3s include the opening cysteine and the closing phenylalanine or tryptophan. D genes are given only for firm matches. Some rows have no size entry. The others give once, few or many, or a class for an expanded clone.

NA TRBJ2-2 TRBV20-1 NA CSARELGWDTGELFF TGCAGTGCTAGAGAATTAGGATGGGACACCGGGGAGCTGTTTTTT
few TRBJ2-5 TRBV10-2 NA CASSDTPGHMKQYF TGCGCCAGCAGTGATACACCGGGACATATGAAGCAGTACTTC
few TRBJ2-5 TRBV28 NA CASSSQRGVQETQYF TGTGCCAGCAGCTCCCAGAGGGGAGTTCAAGAGACCCAGTACTTC
few TRBJ2-1 TRBV7-7 TRBD2 CASSSNGGLAGGHNEQFF TGTGCCAGCAGTTCCAATGGCGGACTAGCGGGGGGGCACAATGAGCAGTTCTTC
NA TRBJ2-1 TRBV18 TRBD2 CASSTGRGDYNEQFF TGTGCCAGCTCTACGGGGCGGGGGGACTACAATGAGCAGTTCTTC
many TRBJ2-7 TRBV5-6 TRBD1 CASSRRQGSYEQYF TGTGCCAGCAGCAGAAGACAGGGCTCCTACGAGCAGTACTTC
few TRBJ2-4 TRBV4-2 TRBD1 CASSQEDRGGNIQYF TGTGCCAGCAGCCAAGAGGACAGGGGGGGCAACATTCAGTACTTC
NA TRBJ1-5 TRBV5-1 TRBD1 CASSFGTDWNQPQHF TGCGCCAGCAGCTTCGGGACAGATTGGAATCAGCCCCAGCATTTT
NA TRBJ2-7 TRBV6-1 NA CASSEYSRGEQYF TGTGCCAGCAGTGAATATTCGAGGGGCGAGCAGTACTTC
NA TRBJ2-5 TRBV5-1 TRBD2 CASAYGLAGEGPPGEQYF TGCGCCAGCGCATACGGACTAGCGGGAGAAGGCCCACCGGGTGAGCAGTACTTC
few TRBJ2-3 TRBV20-1 NA CSASRASWVGGTDTQYF TGCAGTGCTAGCCGGGCCTCCTGGGTTGGCGGCACAGATACGCAGTATTTT
few TRBJ2-1 TRBV9 NA CASRKRGTSSYNEQFF TGTGCCAGCAGAAAGAGGGGGACAAGCTCCTACAATGAGCAGTTCTTC
many TRBJ2-3 TRBV4-1 TRBD1 CASSLDRAGDTQYF TGCGCCAGCAGCCTTGACAGGGCCGGAGATACGCAGTATTTT
few TRBJ2-3 TRBV4-1 TRBD1 CASRDRQDRGIPDTQYF TGCGCCAGCAGGGACAGACAGGACAGGGGTATTCCAGATACGCAGTATTTT
NA TRBJ2-6 TRBV15 NA CATSSRDKHRTF TGTGCCACCAGCAGTCGGGATAAACACCGGACTTTC
few TRBJ1-2 TRBV29-1 TRBD1 CSVEDRDLGYTF TGCAGCGTGGAGGACAGGGATCTGGGCTACACCTTC
few TRBJ2-3 TRBV27 NA CASSFKGGHPDTQYF TGTGCCAGCAGTTTTAAGGGGGGACACCCAGATACGCAGTATTTT
few TRBJ2-1 TRBV10-3 NA CANMGQGGNEQFF TGTGCCAACATGGGCCAAGGGGGCAATGAGCAGTTCTTC
NA TRBJ2-7 TRBV3-1 TRBD2 CASSLILAGGPHEQYF TGTGCCAGCAGCCTCATCCTAGCGGGGGGGCCACACGAGCAGTACTTC
NA TRBJ1-1 TRBV28 NA CATYSPTGVEAFF TGTGCCACCTACAGTCCTACGGGTGTAGAAGCTTTCTTT
NA TRBJ2-1 TRBV7-6 TRBD2 CASSLGLGTSTWNEQFF TGTGCCAGCAGCTTAGGTTTAGGGACTAGCACCTGGAATGAGCAGTTCTTC
NA TRBJ1-2 TRBV20-1 NA CSARDRRAINYGYTF TGCAGTGCTAGAGATCGTAGGGCTATTAACTATGGCTACACCTTC